These 17 T cell receptor beta chains share one sample of origin, sequenced in a study of blood T cell repertoires in COVID-19. TCRdb's table, derived via immunoSEQ multiplex PCR, lists solely in-frame clones and lacks some. The table lists some 100,000 clones, 91% of them singletons. What was sequenced was peripheral blood. These receptors were collected from a man in his sixties with acute or convalescent COVID-19.

This clone has just one count. The chain carries TRBV19 and TRBJ1-5; 9 nucleotides align to TRBD1. The CDR3 is 15 amino acids. CDR1 and CDR2 (germline): LNHDA, SQIVND (reference sequence). V was pared by 3 bases and J by 7 bases, with 7 bases of the junction left unmatched. The CDR3 DNA reads as TGTGCCAGTAGTATCGGTCGGACAGGGGAGCAGCCCCAGCATTTT. Its translation is CASSIGRTGEQPQHF.

The chain joins TRBV5-5 to TRBJ1-6, with D unresolved. The germline CDR1 and CDR2 sequences are SGHKS and YYEKEE (reference sequence). With 0 bases removed from V and 6 bases from J, the gap between germline ends came to 7 bases. The CDR3 consists of 14 residues. In nucleotides, the CDR3 is TGTGCCAGCAGCTTGGCTCAGTTTAATTCACCCCTCCACTTT. Translated: CASSLAQFNSPLHF.

This sequence joins TRBV27 and TRBJ1-2, with TRBD1 matching 8 bases. The V gene end was trimmed by 4 bases and the J gene end by 5 bases; junction bases not matched to a gene: 9. CDR3 length equals 15 residues. Germline assignment: CDR1 MNHEY and CDR2 SMNVEV (reference sequence). CDR3 sequence reads: CASSSTGGSGYGYTF. The DNA for the CDR3 is TGTGCCAGCAGTTCCACAGGGGGATCGGGGTATGGCTACACCTTC.

This clone was detected once. The V and J genes are TRBV6-5 and TRBJ1-2, with 10 bases identical to TRBD1. There are 12 residues in the CDR3. The germline gives CDR1 MNHEY, CDR2 SVGAGI. Unmatched junction bases numbered 8, after V lost 6 bases and J lost 13 bases. CDR3 DNA sequence: TGTGCCAGCAGCCCCTCGGGACAGGGGCGCACCTTC. Translation gives CASSPSGQGRTF.

This rearrangement joins TRBV5-6 to TRBJ1-6; D gene unclear. The CDR3 extends over 15 amino acids. Trimming left V 2 bases short and J 0 bases short, with 6 bases between. CDR1 SGHDT and CDR2 YYEEEE come from the germline V gene. For the CDR3, the DNA is TGTGCCAGCAGCTTTCGGAGCTCCTATAATTCACCCCTCCACTTT. This sequence encodes CASSFRSSYNSPLHF.

The chain links TRBV20-1 to TRBJ2-1; 11 nucleotides match TRBD2. Germline lookup yields CDR1 DFQATT and CDR2 SNEGSKA (reference sequence). This CDR3 contains 17 residues. The V segment lost 3 bases and the J segment 5 bases; nucleotides outside the gene matches: 12. This chain's CDR3 is CSASGLAGDQPHNEQFF. The CDR3 coding sequence is TGCAGTGCTAGTGGACTAGCGGGCGACCAACCCCACAATGAGCAGTTCTTC.

The chain joins TRBV27 to TRBJ1-4; no firm D call. Germline CDR1 and CDR2: MNHEY and SMNVEV (reference sequence). Trimming removed 8 bases from V and 7 bases from J, with 14 bases in between. The CDR3 extends over 13 amino acids. CDR3: CASWGLRGEKLFF. In DNA form, the CDR3 reads TGTGCCAGCTGGGGTCTCCGGGGTGAAAAACTGTTTTTT.

CDR3 coding DNA: TGTGCCACCAGCAGAGACCCTACCCCCTACACCGGGGAGCTGTTTTTT. Protein product: CATSRDPTPYTGELFF. The V call is TRBV15, the J call TRBJ2-2, with D unresolved. The V end was cut by 0 bases, the J end by 3 bases, with 11 bases between. This CDR3 is 16 amino acids long. Germline V gene lookup returns CDR1 LNHNV and CDR2 YYDKDF (reference sequence).

The chain links TRBV7-6 to TRBJ2-2; 7 nucleotides agree with TRBD2. V was clipped by 5 bases and J by 3 bases; unmatched bases: 15. The germline V gene encodes CDR1 SGHVS and CDR2 FNYEAQ. The CDR3 is 18 amino acids. The DNA of the CDR3 is TGTGCCAGCAGCGTAACCTCTTGGAAGCGGGGTTACACCGGGGAGCTGTTTTTT. It translates to CASSVTSWKRGYTGELFF.

The chain links TRBV5-1 to TRBJ2-3; maybe TRBD2 (6 bases). The CDR3 consists of 14 residues. Trimming took 7 bases from V and 5 from J, leaving 17 bases between them. Germline V lookup: CDR1 SGHRS, CDR2 YFSETQ. CDR3 nucleotides: TGCGCCAGCGAGAAGGGACTCGACGTAGATACGCAGTATTTT. Translation gives CASEKGLDVDTQYF.

J is TRBJ1-4 and V is TRBV19; 12 bases align to TRBD1. CDR1 and CDR2 (germline): LNHDA, SQIVND (reference sequence). J gave up 7 bases and V 5 bases, and 8 bases lay outside the gene matches. The CDR3 consists of 16 residues. The CDR3 DNA reads as TGTGCCAGTAGTCCCCGGGACAGGGGGCAAGGTGAAAAACTGTTTTTT. This codes for CASSPRDRGQGEKLFF.

The chain couples TRBV3-1 (or the pseudogene TRBV3-2) to TRBJ2-5; 8 nucleotides match TRBD2. Germline trimming cut 2 bases from V and 0 bases from J; bases unmatched to any gene: 2. Germline lookup yields CDR1 LGHDT and CDR2 YNNKEL (reference sequence). The CDR3 covers 15 residues. The CDR3 sequence: CASSQIAGYQETQYF. In DNA, the CDR3 is TGTGCCAGCAGCCAAATAGCGGGATACCAAGAGACCCAGTACTTC.

The chain's CDR3 is CAWTTGQAVHEQYF. CDR3 DNA: TGTGCCTGGACCACGGGACAGGCCGTCCACGAGCAGTACTTC. V usage is TRBV30 and J usage is TRBJ2-7; 8 nucleotides agree with TRBD1. Losses at the gene ends were 4 bases for V and 5 bases for J; bases not matched to a gene: 10. The germline CDR1 and CDR2 sequences are GTSNPN and SVGIG (reference sequence). This CDR3 contains 14 residues.

The V call is TRBV19, the J call TRBJ1-5; TRBD1 aligns across 7 bases. This CDR3 spans 14 amino acids. Trimming took 6 bases from V and 7 from J; bases not matched to a gene: 9. Germline V lookup: CDR1 LNHDA, CDR2 SQIVND (reference sequence). CDR3 nucleotides: TGTGCCAGTAGCAAGACAGGGATCGGCCAGCCCCAGCATTTT. This codes for CASSKTGIGQPQHF.

The rearrangement joins TRBV29-1 to TRBJ1-1, with TRBD1 identical over 9 bases. The CDR3 covers 13 residues. With V trimmed by 7 bases and J by 4 bases, 7 bases remained unmatched. The germline gives CDR1 SQVTM, CDR2 ANQGSEA. This chain's CDR3 is CSARQGEGTEAFF. The CDR3 DNA reads TGCAGCGCCCGACAGGGGGAGGGCACTGAAGCTTTCTTT.

The rearrangement joins TRBV28 to TRBJ1-4, with 9 bases lining up with TRBD1. V lost 4 bases, J lost 2 bases, and 2 bases stayed unmatched. The CDR3 consists of 15 residues. Germline V gene data show CDR1 as MDHEN and CDR2 as SYDVKM. The CDR3 coding sequence is TGTGCCAGCAGTTCACAGGGGGCCACTAATGAAAAACTGTTTTTT. Its protein is CASSSQGATNEKLFF.

This sequence joins TRBV9 and TRBJ1-3; TRBD1 is a possible D gene (6 bases). Trimming removed 3 bases from V and 4 bases from J, with 11 bases in between. CDR1 is SGDLS, CDR2 YYNGEE, per germline. This CDR3 has 14 residues. CDR3 residues: CASSATGTGNTIYF. CDR3 DNA: TGTGCCAGCAGCGCGACAGGTACAGGAAACACCATATATTTT.